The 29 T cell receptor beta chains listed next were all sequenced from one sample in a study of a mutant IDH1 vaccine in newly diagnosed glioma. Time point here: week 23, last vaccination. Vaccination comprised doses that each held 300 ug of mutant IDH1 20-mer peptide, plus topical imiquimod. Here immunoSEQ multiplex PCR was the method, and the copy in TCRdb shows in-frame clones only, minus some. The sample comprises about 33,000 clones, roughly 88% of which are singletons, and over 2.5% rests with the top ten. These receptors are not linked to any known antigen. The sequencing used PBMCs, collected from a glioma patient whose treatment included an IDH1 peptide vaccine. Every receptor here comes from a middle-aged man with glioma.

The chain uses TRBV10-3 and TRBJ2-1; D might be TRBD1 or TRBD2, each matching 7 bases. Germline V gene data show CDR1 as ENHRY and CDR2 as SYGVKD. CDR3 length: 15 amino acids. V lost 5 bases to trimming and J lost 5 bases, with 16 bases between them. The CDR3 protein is CAISSAQGGNNEQFF. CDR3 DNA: TGTGCCATCAGTTCGGCTCAGGGGGGGAACAATGAGCAGTTCTTC.

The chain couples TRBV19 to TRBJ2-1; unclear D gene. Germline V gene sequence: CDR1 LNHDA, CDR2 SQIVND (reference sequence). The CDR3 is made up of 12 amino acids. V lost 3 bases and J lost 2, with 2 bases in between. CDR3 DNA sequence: TGTGCCAGTAGTATGACCTACAATGAGCAGTTCTTC. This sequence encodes CASSMTYNEQFF.

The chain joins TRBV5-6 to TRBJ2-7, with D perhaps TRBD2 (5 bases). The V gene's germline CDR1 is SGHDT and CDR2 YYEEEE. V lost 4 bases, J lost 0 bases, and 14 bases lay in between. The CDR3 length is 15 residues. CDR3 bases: TGTGCCAGCAGCCAGCTAGTGGGGAGCTCCTACGAGCAGTACTTC. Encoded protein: CASSQLVGSSYEQYF.

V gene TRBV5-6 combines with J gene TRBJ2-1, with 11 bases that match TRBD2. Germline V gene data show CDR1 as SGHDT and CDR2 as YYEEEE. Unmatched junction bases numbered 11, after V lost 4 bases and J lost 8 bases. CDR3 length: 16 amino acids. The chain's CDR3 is CASSANSGRAGDEQFF. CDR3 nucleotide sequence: TGTGCCAGCAGCGCCAATAGCGGGAGGGCCGGCGATGAGCAGTTCTTC.

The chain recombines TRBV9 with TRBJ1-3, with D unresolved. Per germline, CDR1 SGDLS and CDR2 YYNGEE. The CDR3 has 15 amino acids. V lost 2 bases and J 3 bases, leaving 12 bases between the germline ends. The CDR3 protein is CASSVRPGDGNTIYF. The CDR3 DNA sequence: TGTGCCAGCAGCGTCCGACCTGGTGATGGAAACACCATATATTTT.

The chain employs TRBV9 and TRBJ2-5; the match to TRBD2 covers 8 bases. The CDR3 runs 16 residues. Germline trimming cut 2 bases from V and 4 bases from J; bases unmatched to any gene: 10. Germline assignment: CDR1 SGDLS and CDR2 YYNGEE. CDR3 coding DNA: TGTGCCAGCAGCGTGAGAGTCGGGGGGGCCTTAGAGACCCAGTACTTC. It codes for CASSVRVGGALETQYF.

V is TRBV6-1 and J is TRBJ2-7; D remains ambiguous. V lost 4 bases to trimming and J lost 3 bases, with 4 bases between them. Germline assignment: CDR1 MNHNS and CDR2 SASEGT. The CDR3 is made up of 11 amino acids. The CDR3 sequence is CASSAIYEQYV. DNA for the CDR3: TGTGCCAGCAGTGCGATCTACGAGCAGTACGTC.

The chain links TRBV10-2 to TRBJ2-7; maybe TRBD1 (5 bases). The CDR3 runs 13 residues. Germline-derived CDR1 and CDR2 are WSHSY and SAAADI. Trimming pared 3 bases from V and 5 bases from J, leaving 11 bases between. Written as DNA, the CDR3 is TGCGCCAGCAGTGAAGTTCAGGGCGACGAGCAGTACGTC. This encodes CASSEVQGDEQYV.

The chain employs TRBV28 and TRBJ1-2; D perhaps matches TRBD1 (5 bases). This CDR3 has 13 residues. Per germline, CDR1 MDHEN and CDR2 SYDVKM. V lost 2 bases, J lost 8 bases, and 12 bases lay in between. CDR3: CASSLRGRAGYTF. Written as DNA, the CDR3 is TGTGCCAGCAGTTTACGGGGCAGGGCGGGCTACACCTTC.

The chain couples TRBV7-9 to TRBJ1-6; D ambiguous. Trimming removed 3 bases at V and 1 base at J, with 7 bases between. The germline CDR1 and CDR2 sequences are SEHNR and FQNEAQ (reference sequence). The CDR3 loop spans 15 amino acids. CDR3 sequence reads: CASSLLGSYNSPLHF. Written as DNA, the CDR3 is TGTGCCAGCAGCTTGTTGGGGTCCTATAATTCACCCCTCCACTTT.

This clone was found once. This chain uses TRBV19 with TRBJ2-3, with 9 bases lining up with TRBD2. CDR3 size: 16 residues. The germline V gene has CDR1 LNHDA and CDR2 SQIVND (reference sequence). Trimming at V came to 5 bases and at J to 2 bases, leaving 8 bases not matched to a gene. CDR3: CASSLTGTSNTDTQYF. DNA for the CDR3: TGTGCCAGTAGTTTGACCGGGACTAGCAACACAGATACGCAGTATTTT.

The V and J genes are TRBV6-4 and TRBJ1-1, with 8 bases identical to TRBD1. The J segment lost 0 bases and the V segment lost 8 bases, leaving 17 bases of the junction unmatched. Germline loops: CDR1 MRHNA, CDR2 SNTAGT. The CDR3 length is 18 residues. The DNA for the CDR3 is TGTGCCAGCGATTTCAGGACAGGGCGAATTGGGCTGAACACTGAAGCTTTCTTT. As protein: CASDFRTGRIGLNTEAFF.

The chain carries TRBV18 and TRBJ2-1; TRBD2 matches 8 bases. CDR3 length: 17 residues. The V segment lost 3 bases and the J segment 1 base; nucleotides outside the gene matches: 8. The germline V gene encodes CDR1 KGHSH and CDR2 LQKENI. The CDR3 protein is CASSPGIAGQSYNEQFF. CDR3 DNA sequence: TGTGCCAGCTCACCCGGGATAGCGGGACAATCCTACAATGAGCAGTTCTTC. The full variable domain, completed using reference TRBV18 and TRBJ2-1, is NAGVMQNPRHLVRRRGQEARLRCSPMKGHSHVYWYRQLPEEGLKFMVYLQKENIIDESGMPKERFSAEFPKEGPSILRIQQVVRGDSAAYFCASSPGIAGQSYNEQFFGPGTRLTVL.

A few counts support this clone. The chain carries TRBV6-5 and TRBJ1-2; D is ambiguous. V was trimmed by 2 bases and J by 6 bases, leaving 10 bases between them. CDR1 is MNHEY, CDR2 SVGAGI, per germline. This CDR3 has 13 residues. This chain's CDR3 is CASSYVWGDGYTF. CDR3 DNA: TGTGCCAGCAGTTACGTGTGGGGTGATGGCTACACCTTC.

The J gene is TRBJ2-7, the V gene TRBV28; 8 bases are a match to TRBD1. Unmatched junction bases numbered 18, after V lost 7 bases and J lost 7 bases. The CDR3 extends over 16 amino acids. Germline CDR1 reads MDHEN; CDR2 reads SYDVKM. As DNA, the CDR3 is TGTGCCAGCACCATGGGGGGAGGACAGGGAGTTTTGGAGCAGTACTTC. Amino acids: CASTMGGGQGVLEQYF. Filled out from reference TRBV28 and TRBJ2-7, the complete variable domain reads DVKVTQSSRYLVKRTGEKVFLECVQDMDHENMFWYRQDPGLGLRLIYFSYDVKMKEKGDIPEGYSVSREKKERFSLILESASTNQTSMYLCASTMGGGQGVLEQYFGPGTRLTVT.

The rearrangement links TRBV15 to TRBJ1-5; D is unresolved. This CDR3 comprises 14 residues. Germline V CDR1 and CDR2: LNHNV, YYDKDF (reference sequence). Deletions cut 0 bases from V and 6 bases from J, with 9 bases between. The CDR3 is CATSRDLGFQPQHF. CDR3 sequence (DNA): TGTGCCACCAGCAGAGATCTCGGGTTTCAGCCCCAGCATTTT.

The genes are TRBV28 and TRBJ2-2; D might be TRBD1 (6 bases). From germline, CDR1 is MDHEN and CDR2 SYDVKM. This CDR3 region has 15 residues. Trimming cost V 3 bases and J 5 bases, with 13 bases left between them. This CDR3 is CASSFPRGRTGELFF. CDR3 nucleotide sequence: TGTGCCAGCAGTTTTCCCAGGGGTCGGACCGGGGAGCTGTTTTTT.

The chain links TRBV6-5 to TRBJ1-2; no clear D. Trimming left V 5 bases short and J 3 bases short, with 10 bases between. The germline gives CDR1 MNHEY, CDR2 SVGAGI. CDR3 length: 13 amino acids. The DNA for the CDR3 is TGTGCCAGCAGTCCCCGGGCGTACTATGGCTACACCTTC. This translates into CASSPRAYYGYTF.

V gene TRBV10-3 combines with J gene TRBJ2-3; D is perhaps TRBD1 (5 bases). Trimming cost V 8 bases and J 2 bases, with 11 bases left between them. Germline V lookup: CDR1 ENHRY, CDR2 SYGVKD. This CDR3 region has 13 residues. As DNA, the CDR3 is TGTGCCATCGGGGCTAGTACCACAGATACGCAGTATTTT. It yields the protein CAIGASTTDTQYF.

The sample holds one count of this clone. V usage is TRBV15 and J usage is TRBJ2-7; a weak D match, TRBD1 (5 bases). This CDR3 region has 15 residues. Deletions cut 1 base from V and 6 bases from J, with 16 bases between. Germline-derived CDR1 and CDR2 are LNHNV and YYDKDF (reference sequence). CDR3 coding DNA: TGTGCCACCAGCAGAGGGGTGGGGCTGGAGTTCGAGCAGTACTTC. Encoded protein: CATSRGVGLEFEQYF.

CDR3 nucleotide sequence: TGTGCCTGGGCCGGGAGTTCCCAAGAGACCCAGTACTTC. Encoded protein: CAWAGSSQETQYF. V gene TRBV30 combines with J gene TRBJ2-5, with D perhaps TRBD2 (6 bases). Germline V CDR1 and CDR2: GTSNPN, SVGIG (reference sequence). This CDR3 has 13 residues. V lost 5 bases to trimming and J lost 1 base, with 11 bases between them.

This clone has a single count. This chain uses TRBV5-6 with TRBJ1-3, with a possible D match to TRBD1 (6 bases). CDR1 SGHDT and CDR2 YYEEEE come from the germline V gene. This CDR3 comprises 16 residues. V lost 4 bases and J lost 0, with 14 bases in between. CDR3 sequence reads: CASSPLEGDSGNTIYF. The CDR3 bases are TGTGCCAGCAGCCCTCTTGAGGGGGACTCTGGAAACACCATATATTTT.

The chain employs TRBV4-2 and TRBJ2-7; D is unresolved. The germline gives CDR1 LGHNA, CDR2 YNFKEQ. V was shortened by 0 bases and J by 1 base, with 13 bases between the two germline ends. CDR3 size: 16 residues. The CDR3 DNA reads TGTGCCAGCAGCCAAGAAGGGTATGGGCCGTCCTACGAGCAGTACTTC. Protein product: CASSQEGYGPSYEQYF.

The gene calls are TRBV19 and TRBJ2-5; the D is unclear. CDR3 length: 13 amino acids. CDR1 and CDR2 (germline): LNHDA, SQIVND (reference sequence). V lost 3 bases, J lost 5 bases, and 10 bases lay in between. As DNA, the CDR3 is TGTGCCAGTAGTATCGGGCTCCGGGAGACCCAGTACTTC. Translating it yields CASSIGLRETQYF. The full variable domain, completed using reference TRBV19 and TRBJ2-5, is DGGITQSPKYLFRKEGQNVTLSCEQNLNHDAMYWYRQDPGQGLRLIYYSQIVNDFQKGDIAEGYSVSREKKESFPLTVTSAQKNPTAFYLCASSIGLRETQYFGPGTRLLVL.

Written as DNA, the CDR3 is TGTGCCAGCATTTCTAGTTTCACATCACACAATGAGCAGTTCTTC. Amino acids: CASISSFTSHNEQFF. The genes are TRBV6-5 and TRBJ2-1; D is undetermined. Looked up from germline, CDR1 is MNHEY and CDR2 is SVGAGI. V lost 7 bases and J lost 5, with 18 bases in between. This CDR3 is built from 15 residues.

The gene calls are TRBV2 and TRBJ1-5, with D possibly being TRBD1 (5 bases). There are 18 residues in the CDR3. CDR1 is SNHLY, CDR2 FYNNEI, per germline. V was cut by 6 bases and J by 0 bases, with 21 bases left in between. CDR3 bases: TGTGCCAGCAGCCGTACCGGGACGGACTACTTTAGCAATCAGCCCCAGCATTTT. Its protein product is CASSRTGTDYFSNQPQHF. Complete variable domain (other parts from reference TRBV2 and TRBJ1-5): EPEVTQTPSHQVTQMGQEVILRCVPISNHLYFYWYRQILGQKVEFLVSFYNNEISEKSEIFDDQFSVERPDGSNFTLKIRSTKLEDSAMYFCASSRTGTDYFSNQPQHFGDGTRLSIL.

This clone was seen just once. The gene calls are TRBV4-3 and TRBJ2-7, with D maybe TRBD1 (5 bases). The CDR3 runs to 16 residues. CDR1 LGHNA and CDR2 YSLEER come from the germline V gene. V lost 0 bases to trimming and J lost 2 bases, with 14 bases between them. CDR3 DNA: TGCGCCAGCAGCCAAGATTATATGGCAGGGACCTACGAGCAGTACTTC. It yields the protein CASSQDYMAGTYEQYF.

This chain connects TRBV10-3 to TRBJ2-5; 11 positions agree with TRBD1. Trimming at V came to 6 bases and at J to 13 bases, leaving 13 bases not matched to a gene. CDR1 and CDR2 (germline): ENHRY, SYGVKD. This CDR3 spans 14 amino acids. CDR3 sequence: CAISPVTDRGHLYF. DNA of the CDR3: TGTGCCATCAGCCCCGTAACGGACAGGGGGCACTTGTACTTC.

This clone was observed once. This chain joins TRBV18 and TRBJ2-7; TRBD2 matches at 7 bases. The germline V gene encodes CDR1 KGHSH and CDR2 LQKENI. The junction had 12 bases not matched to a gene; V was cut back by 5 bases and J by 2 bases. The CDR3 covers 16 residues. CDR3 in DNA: TGTGCCAGCTCAATTCTCCCGGGACTAAGAACCTACGAGCAGTACGTC. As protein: CASSILPGLRTYEQYV.